The 15 T cell receptor beta chains below all came from one sample that was sequenced in a study of T cell repertoires in cytomegalovirus infection. No antigen has been assigned to these receptors. Each CDR3 protein is one row after TCRdb ran MiXCR on the reads. The table lists approximately 910,000 distinct CDR3 sequences, 30% to 40% of them singletons. The sample consisted of cultured CD8+ T cells from PBMCs, taken from culture after CMV antigen stimulation. These receptors originate from a human donor in good health (CMV status not recorded). Some clones in this sample may be carry-over from other donors' samples.

Only a few counts were recorded for this clonotype. This chain uses TRBV7-8 with TRBJ2-1, with 8 bases identical to TRBD1. CDR1 is SGHVS, CDR2 FQNEAQ, per germline. The CDR3 has 15 amino acids. Trimming cost V 5 bases and J 3 bases; bases outside gene matches: 6. CDR3 in amino acids: CASSPRDRLYNEQFF. DNA for the CDR3: TGTGCCAGCAGCCCCCGGGACAGGCTCTACAATGAGCAGTTCTTC.

This clonotype was detected only a few times. The chain is built from TRBV4-3 and TRBJ1-4, with D unresolved. The length of the CDR3 is 14 residues. Germline CDR1 and CDR2: LGHNA and YSLEER. The V end was cut by 1 base, the J end by 7 bases, with 10 bases between. CDR3 coding DNA: TGCGCCAGCAGCCAAGCGGGAAGGCGTGAAAAACTGTTTTTT. Its translation is CASSQAGRREKLFF.

This clonotype was observed a few times. The chain links TRBV11-3 to TRBJ2-1; TRBD2 matches 7 bases. Trimming removed 0 bases from V and 5 bases from J; junction bases left unmatched: 4. Germline lookup yields CDR1 SGHNT and CDR2 YENEEA. The CDR3 consists of 15 residues. CDR3 region: CASSLERGRDNEQFF. CDR3 nucleotide sequence: TGTGCCAGCAGCTTAGAGCGGGGGAGGGACAATGAGCAGTTCTTC. The full variable domain, with the rest looked up from reference TRBV11-3 and TRBJ2-1, is EAGVVQSPRYKIIEKKQPVAFWCNPISGHNTLYWYLQNLGQGPELLIRYENEEAVDDSQLPKDRFSAERLKGVDSTLKIQPAELGDSAVYLCASSLERGRDNEQFFGPGTRLTVL.

The V gene is TRBV7-6, the J gene TRBJ1-2; TRBD1 is a possible D gene (5 bases). The CDR3 contains 15 residues. V was shortened by 0 bases and J by 4 bases, with 12 bases between the two germline ends. The germline V gene encodes CDR1 SGHVS and CDR2 FNYEAQ. The CDR3 nucleotides are TGTGCCAGCAGCTTAGCGGGGCCCGAGTTCTATGGCTACACCTTC. Its translation is CASSLAGPEFYGYTF.

This clonotype was counted a few times. V usage is TRBV19 and J usage is TRBJ1-1; the D gene is possibly TRBD1 (6 bases). Germline V CDR1 and CDR2: LNHDA, SQIVND (reference sequence). The V and J ends lost 3 bases and 4 bases respectively, with 12 bases between them. The CDR3 is 14 residues long. The CDR3 sequence is CASSITGFGTEAFF. DNA of the CDR3: TGTGCCAGTAGTATTACAGGGTTCGGCACTGAAGCTTTCTTT.

Only a few counts were recorded for this clonotype. The chain is built from TRBV27 and TRBJ2-2; 7 nucleotides align to TRBD2. With V trimmed by 7 bases and J by 4 bases, 3 bases remained unmatched. CDR1 and CDR2 from the germline V gene are MNHEY and SMNVEV (reference sequence). The CDR3 is 13 amino acids. CDR3 sequence reads: CASKWGGTGELFF. Here the CDR3 DNA reads TGTGCCAGCAAGTGGGGGGGCACCGGGGAGCTGTTTTTT.

The rearrangement joins TRBV6-6 to TRBJ1-5, with a tentative D call TRBD1 (6 bases). CDR1 and CDR2 (germline): MNHNY, SVGAGI (reference sequence). CDR3 size: 15 residues. The V gene lost 6 bases and the J gene lost 5 bases, with 17 bases spanning the gap. CDR3 amino acids: CASSELTGSHQPQHF. The CDR3 coding sequence is TGTGCCAGCAGCGAATTAACAGGGTCTCATCAGCCCCAGCATTTT.

This clonotype was detected a few times. DNA of the CDR3: TGTGCCATCAGTGAATATAGGACAGCCTCCTATGGCTACACCTTC. Encoded protein: CAISEYRTASYGYTF. This chain uses TRBV10-3 with TRBJ1-2; TRBD1 might be the D (6 bases). Per the germline V gene, CDR1 is ENHRY and CDR2 is SYGVKD. Trimming pared 3 bases from V and 4 bases from J, leaving 15 bases between. The CDR3 is 15 residues long.

Regarding this clonotype: One end of the junction varies from germline; a read error may be responsible. The chain employs TRBV4-1 and TRBJ2-1; D possibly corresponds to TRBD2 (7 bases). The germline V gene has CDR1 MGHRA and CDR2 YSYEKL. The CDR3 loop spans 14 amino acids. In nucleotides, the CDR3 is TGTGCCAGCACCCAAGGGGGGGCGGGTAATGAGCAGTTCTTC. Translation: CASTQGGAGNEQFF.

This clonotype occurred a few times. V gene TRBV7-9 combines with J gene TRBJ2-1, with D possibly matching TRBD1 (6 bases). The CDR3 has 15 amino acids. V lost 4 bases to trimming and J lost 3 bases, with 13 bases between them. Germline CDR1 is SEHNR and CDR2 is FQNEAQ (reference sequence). DNA of the CDR3: TGTGCCAGCAGCTCCTACAGGGACAACTACAATGAGCAGTTCTTC. This codes for CASSSYRDNYNEQFF. The variable domain in full, completed from reference TRBV7-9 and TRBJ2-1, reads DTGVSQNPRHKITKRGQNVTFRCDPISEHNRLYWYRQTLGQGPEFLTYFQNEAQLEKSRLLSDRFSAERPKGSFSTLEIQRTEQGDSAMYLCASSSYRDNYNEQFFGPGTRLTVL.

The table lists this clonotype with a few counts. This chain joins TRBV7-8 and TRBJ1-6; tentatively, D is TRBD1 (6 bases). In germline, CDR1 is SGHVS, CDR2 FQNEAQ. Trimming removed 10 bases at V and 3 bases at J, with 19 bases between. CDR3 size: 16 residues. CDR3 loop: CATSPPGTRYNSPLHF. The DNA of the CDR3 is TGTGCCACATCCCCCCCCGGGACACGCTATAATTCACCCCTCCACTTT.

This clonotype was observed a handful of times. The rearrangement uses TRBV14 and TRBJ2-2; TRBD1 aligns across 7 bases. The V gene end was trimmed by 0 bases and the J gene end by 1 base; junction bases not matched to a gene: 8. The CDR3 extends over 18 amino acids. CDR1 is SGHDN and CDR2 is FVKESK in the germline V gene. The CDR3 sequence: CASSQDRGGRLNTGELFF. The CDR3 DNA is TGTGCCAGCAGCCAAGATCGAGGGGGCCGTTTGAACACCGGGGAGCTGTTTTTT.

The CDR3 sequence is CAIKGTGPYEQYF. The CDR3, as DNA: TGTGCCATCAAGGGGACAGGACCCTACGAGCAGTACTTC. The V call is TRBV10-3, the J call TRBJ2-7; 8 nucleotides align to TRBD1. J lost 2 bases, V lost 7 bases, and 4 bases had no gene match. CDR3 length: 13 residues. Per germline, CDR1 ENHRY and CDR2 SYGVKD.

The chain recombines TRBV15 with TRBJ2-1; D perhaps matches TRBD1 (6 bases). V was shortened by 3 bases and J by 4 bases, with 10 bases between the two germline ends. CDR1 is LNHNV, CDR2 YYDKDF, per germline (reference sequence). This CDR3 spans 14 amino acids. The CDR3 protein is CATSRGAGYNEQFF. Written as DNA, the CDR3 is TGTGCCACCAGCAGGGGGGCCGGTTACAATGAGCAGTTCTTC.

Only a few counts were recorded for this clonotype. The chain joins TRBV19 to TRBJ1-1, with 9 bases aligning to TRBD1. The length of the CDR3 is 16 residues. V was clipped by 5 bases and J by 3 bases; unmatched bases: 10. CDR1 LNHDA and CDR2 SQIVND come from the germline V gene (reference sequence). For the CDR3, the DNA is TGTGCCAGTAGTCCGCAAACGACAGGGGGTGACACTGAAGCTTTCTTT. Encoded protein: CASSPQTTGGDTEAFF.